This T cell receptor beta chain was documented in a study of OX40 agonist ivuxolimab in advanced cancers. As for the study in general: A mean age of around 60 years, range about 20 to 79, was recorded, and more than 80% were male.

Profiling relied on immunoSEQ multiplex PCR, and the TCRdb table lists in-frame clones only, not all of them. The table shows 25,000 to 30,000 clones, with more than 65% occurring only once. Findings of the study overall: The 0.1-3.0 mg/kg partial responders had among the lowest clonal expansion. Some nonresponders additionally presented with little normalized T-cell clonal expansion.

V was clipped by 0 bases and J by 3 bases, with 7 bases between them. Germline V gene sequence: CDR1 SGHRS, CDR2 YFSETQ. This CDR3 contains 13 residues. This clone was counted a few times. Its antigen is unidentified. This clonotype was obtained from an adult with an advanced solid tumor such as melanoma, head and neck, liver or kidney cancer. Source: CD4+ or CD8+ T cells sorted from blood, taken in a trial of the OX40 agonist ivuxolimab. V usage is TRBV5-1 and J usage is TRBJ2-7; D is unresolved. For the CDR3, the DNA is TGCGCCAGCAGCTTGGAGGCAGACTACGAGCAGTACTTC. Translating it yields CASSLEADYEQYF.